The rows below give T cell receptor beta chains drawn from one sample of a study of T-cell memory formation after mild COVID-19. TCRdb passed the 5' RACE reads through MiXCR, listing each CDR3 protein once. The table includes hundreds of thousands of distinct CDR3 sequences, 15% detected once. The sequenced sample consisted of PBMCs or a T cell subset sorted from them (not recorded which). Every receptor here comes from an adult woman who had mild COVID-19 (a few samples of this study predate the infection). Cell type and time point are not known. The CDR3 runs from the conserved cysteine through the conserved F or W. A D gene is named only where the DNA matches it firmly. Only some rows state a clone size, as once, few, many or a class for expanded clones.

>.|TRBV23-1|TRBJ2-7|.
TGCGCCAGCAGTCAAAACGGGAGTGGAACCTACGAGCAGTACTTC
CASSQNGSGTYEQYF
>TRBD1|TRBV15|TRBJ2-4|.
TGTGCCACCAGCCCAGGGGGCCCGGCCAAAAACATTCAGTACTTC
CATSPGGPAKNIQYF
>.|TRBV5-6|TRBJ2-2|.
TGTGCCAGCAGCTTGGGGCGCGCCCCAGCCGGGGAGCTGTTTTTT
CASSLGRAPAGELFF
>TRBD2|TRBV11-2|TRBJ2-3|few
TGTGCCAGCAGCGCCCATAGCGGGGCTACAGATACGCAGTATTTT
CASSAHSGATDTQYF
>.|TRBV11-2|TRBJ1-3|.
TGTGCCAGCAGCTTCCAGGGTGTTGGAAACACCATATATTTT
CASSFQGVGNTIYF
>TRBD2|TRBV2|TRBJ2-2|few
TGTGCCAGCAAATCCCTAGCGGGTTACACCGGGGAGCTGTTTTTT
CASKSLAGYTGELFF
>TRBD1|TRBV20-1|TRBJ2-1|many
TGCAGTGCTAAGTTAGACAGGGCTGTTTCGAATGAGCAGTTCTTC
CSAKLDRAVSNEQFF
>.|TRBV5-1|TRBJ2-5|few
TGCGCCAGCAGCTTGTATCAGGGCAAAGAGACCCAGTACTTC
CASSLYQGKETQYF
>.|TRBV6-5|TRBJ2-5|.
TGTGCCAGCAGCTCGGGACGGGCAGGGGCCCAGTACTTC
CASSSGRAGAQYF
>TRBD1|TRBV29-1|TRBJ1-5|.
TGCAGCGTTGCCCAGGGGGCAGGCCAGCCCCAGCATTTT
CSVAQGAGQPQHF
>TRBD1|TRBV5-4|TRBJ1-6|.
TGTGCCAGCAGCCAGACAGGGTCAGATTCACCCCTCCACTTT
CASSQTGSDSPLHF
>.|TRBV12-3/TRBV12-4|TRBJ1-1|.
TGTGCCAGCAGTTTATACATAGGGACTAAAGCTTTCTTT
CASSLYIGTKAFF
>TRBD1|TRBV4-1|TRBJ2-2|.
TGCGCCAGCAGCCACCACCTCCCTCGGACAGGGACGAACACCGGGGAGCTGTTTTTT
CASSHHLPRTGTNTGELFF
>.|TRBV4-3|TRBJ2-1|.
TGCGCCAGCAGCCAAGCTAGAAACCATGAGCAGTTCTTC
CASSQARNHEQFF
>.|TRBV4-1|TRBJ1-1|.
TGCGCCAGCAGCCGGCGCAGGGCGGATGACACTGAAGCTTTCTTT
CASSRRRADDTEAFF
>.|TRBV24-1|TRBJ2-7|.
TGTGCCACCGAGCATACTGGGCAGCTTATCTCCTACGAGCAGTACTTC
CATEHTGQLISYEQYF
>.|TRBV3-1|TRBJ2-5|many
TGTGCCAGCAGCCTCCGGGACGTCCCAGAGACCCAGTACTTC
CASSLRDVPETQYF
>TRBD2|TRBV11-2|TRBJ2-5|few
TGTGCCAGCAGCCCTAGAGGGGGGACTAGCGTGAGAGAGACCCAGTACTTC
CASSPRGGTSVRETQYF
>.|TRBV19|TRBJ2-3|.
TGTGCCAGTACGAGGGCCGGAACAGATACGCAGTATTTT
CASTRAGTDTQYF
>.|TRBV10-3|TRBJ2-5|few
TGTGCCATCTCATACCAAGAGACCCAGTACTTC
CAISYQETQYF
>.|TRBV20-1|TRBJ2-3|.
TGCAGTGCTAGAGATTATATCCCTAGCCAAAGTTTCACAGATACGCAGTATTTT
CSARDYIPSQSFTDTQYF
>.|TRBV5-4|TRBJ2-2|.
TGTGCCAGCAGCTTGGCCGGGGGAGGAGTCGGGGAGCTGTTTTTT
CASSLAGGGVGELFF
>TRBD1|TRBV5-1|TRBJ2-7|few
TGCGCCAGCAGCTTGCCGGGACAGGGGCAGTACTTC
CASSLPGQGQYF
>.|TRBV12-3/TRBV12-4|TRBJ1-6|many
TGTGCCAGCAGTTTGACTTTCAATTCACCCCTCCACTTT
CASSLTFNSPLHF
>.|TRBV12-1|TRBJ2-1|few
TGTGCCAGCAGCCCCCGGGTCAACCACAATGAGCAGTTCTTC
CASSPRVNHNEQFF
>TRBD1|TRBV10-3|TRBJ2-7|few
TGTGCCATCAGGGGGACAGGGGACGAGCAGTACTTC
CAIRGTGDEQYF
>TRBD1|TRBV20-1|TRBJ1-2|many
TGCAGTGCCGGACAGGGGGCAACTGGCTACACCTTC
CSAGQGATGYTF
>TRBD2|TRBV6-5|TRBJ2-2|.
TGTGCCAGCGGGGGGACTATGGCCGGGGAGCTGTTTTTT
CASGGTMAGELFF
>.|TRBV24-1|TRBJ2-1|many
TGTGCCACCAGTGACCCGTCCGGGACACTGTACAATGAGCAGTTCTTC
CATSDPSGTLYNEQFF
>TRBD2|TRBV12-3/TRBV12-4|TRBJ2-2|.
TGTGCCAGCAGTGCGGGACTAGCGGACACCGGGGAGCTGTTTTTT
CASSAGLADTGELFF
>.|TRBV7-8|TRBJ2-1|.
TGTGCCAGCAGCTTATTGCGAGGCTCCTACAATGAGCAGTTCTTC
CASSLLRGSYNEQFF
>TRBD2|TRBV5-5|TRBJ2-1|.
TGTGCCAGCAGCCTGGGACTAGCGGGGTCGATGACCAACAATGAGCAGTTCTTC
CASSLGLAGSMTNNEQFF
>.|TRBV24-1|TRBJ2-3|.
TGTGCCACCAGTGATTTGCAGGGGACGGCAGATACGCAGTATTTT
CATSDLQGTADTQYF
>.|TRBV25-1|TRBJ2-2|.
TGTGCCAGCAGTGCATCCAATTGGGTAGCGAACACCGGGGAGCTGTTTTTT
CASSASNWVANTGELFF
>.|TRBV20-1|TRBJ2-1|few
TGCAGCACAATCTTACAGGCCTACAATGAGCAGTTCTTC
CSTILQAYNEQFF
>.|TRBV7-6|TRBJ1-6|.
TGTGCCAGCAGCTTATCCTCCTCACCCCTCCACTTT
CASSLSSSPLHF
>.|TRBV7-9|TRBJ2-5|.
TGTGCCAGCAGCTGGGACGTCGGTGCCCAGTACTTC
CASSWDVGAQYF
>TRBD2|TRBV19|TRBJ2-7|.
TGTGCCAGTAGTACGGGACTAGCGGGCTCCTACGAGCAGTACTTC
CASSTGLAGSYEQYF
>.|TRBV21-1|TRBJ2-4|.
TGTGCCAGCAGCAAAGCGCGGAACATTCAGTACTTC
CASSKARNIQYF
>.|TRBV2|TRBJ2-3|.
TGTGCCAGCAGGGACGCCCTGACAGATACGCAGTATTTT
CASRDALTDTQYF
>.|TRBV7-8|TRBJ1-2|few
TGTGCCAGCAGCTTAGGGACCGGTTACACAAGGGGTGGCTACACCTTC
CASSLGTGYTRGGYTF
>TRBD1|TRBV27|TRBJ1-1|few
TGTGCCAGCAGTAACCGGGACAGGGGGGCTGAAGCTTTCTTT
CASSNRDRGAEAFF
>.|TRBV9|TRBJ2-6|.
TGTGCCAGCTCACCCCATGACAGCTCTATTACCTCTGGGGCCAACGTCCTGACTTTC
CASSPHDSSITSGANVLTF
>.|TRBV4-1|TRBJ2-3|.
TGCGCCAGCAGCGCACGGGACGGTCCTAGCACAGATACGCAGTATTTT
CASSARDGPSTDTQYF
>TRBD1|TRBV12-3/TRBV12-4|TRBJ1-2|.
TGTGCCAGCAGTCAGGGACAGATTTCCTATGGCTACACCTTC
CASSQGQISYGYTF
>.|TRBV24-1|TRBJ2-1|few
TGTGCCACCAGTGAAGCGGCCCCGAGGGACAATGAGCAGTTCTTC
CATSEAAPRDNEQFF
>.|TRBV19|TRBJ2-3|few
TGTGCCAGTAGTCCCAACCCGGCAGATACGCAGTATTTT
CASSPNPADTQYF
>TRBD2|TRBV11-3|TRBJ2-1|.
TGTGCCAGCAGCTTGGGGCAAGCGGGAGCGTATGAGCAGTTCTTC
CASSLGQAGAYEQFF
>.|TRBV25-1|TRBJ1-5|.
TGTGCCAGCAGTGATGGGGGGTTGGGCAATCAGCCCCAGCATTTT
CASSDGGLGNQPQHF
>.|TRBV29-1|TRBJ2-7|.
TGCAGCGTCCAGGACGGCACCTACGAGCAGTACTTC
CSVQDGTYEQYF
>.|TRBV5-5|TRBJ2-3|.
TGTGCCAGCAGCCTCCCCCCGGGCAGGAAGGGCACAGATACGCAGTATTTT
CASSLPPGRKGTDTQYF
>TRBD2|TRBV19|TRBJ2-2|.
TGTGCCAGTAGGACTAGCGGGAGGGCGACGAACACCGGGGAGCTGTTTTTT
CASRTSGRATNTGELFF
>.|TRBV10-3|TRBJ2-7|few
TGTGCAACCCGGGGGCAGGGACCCTACGAGCAGTACTTC
CATRGQGPYEQYF
>.|TRBV7-3|TRBJ2-3|.
TGTGCCAGCAGCTTAACGCATAATGGAGATACGCAGTATTTT
CASSLTHNGDTQYF
>.|TRBV3-1|TRBJ2-5|few
TGTGCCAGCAGGTCCTCGGGAGAGACCCAGTACTTC
CASRSSGETQYF
>.|TRBV19|TRBJ1-5|few
TGTGCCAGTAGTATAGACAGGGGCGACAATCAGTCCCAGCATTTT
CASSIDRGDNQSQHF
>TRBD1|TRBV9|TRBJ2-1|many
TGTGCCAGCAGCCTCCAGGGACAGGGATACAATGAGCAGTTCTTC
CASSLQGQGYNEQFF
>TRBD2|TRBV7-2|TRBJ2-5|.
TGTGCCAGCAGCTTAGTACTAGCGGGAGGGTCTGGGTACCAAGAGACCCAGTACTTC
CASSLVLAGGSGYQETQYF
>.|TRBV24-1|TRBJ2-2|few
TGTGCCACCCCAGAGGGGGGTGTCGTTCAGGGCGCGAACACCGGGGAGCTGTTTTTT
CATPEGGVVQGANTGELFF
>.|TRBV6-5|TRBJ1-2|.
TGTGCCAGCAGTTATACGGCAGGGCCATATGGCTACACCTTC
CASSYTAGPYGYTF